What follows are 11 T cell receptor beta chains derived from one specimen sequenced in a study of CD8+ T cells in alopecia areata. Sequencing templates came from extracted RNA that was reverse transcribed into cDNA. Produced via immunoSEQ multiplex PCR; TCRdb's table is partial and in-frame only. The repertoire holds 95,000 to 120,000 clones, with around 59% as singletons. The specimen was CD8+ T cells sorted from blood. The receptor source for this set is a human donor in good health.

V and J are TRBV29-1 and TRBJ2-3; 9 nucleotides align to TRBD2. CDR3 length equals 18 residues. J was trimmed by 2 bases and V by 8 bases; bases with no gene match: 20. Germline-derived CDR1 and CDR2 are SQVTM and ANQGSEA. This CDR3 reads CSSVAPSGALPPTDTQYF. The CDR3 DNA sequence: TGCAGCTCCGTAGCGCCTAGCGGGGCCCTTCCTCCCACAGATACGCAGTATTTT.

The gene calls are TRBV15 and TRBJ2-3, with TRBD1 identical over 8 bases. The CDR3 spans 13 residues. Germline CDR1 is LNHNV and CDR2 is YYDKDF (reference sequence). The V segment lost 8 bases and the J segment 2 bases; nucleotides outside the gene matches: 3. CDR3 loop: CATGGQATDTQYF. The CDR3, as DNA: TGTGCCACCGGGGGACAGGCCACAGATACGCAGTATTTT. Based on the CDR3 plus reference TRBV15 and TRBJ2-3, the full variable domain is DAMVIQNPRYQVTQFGKPVTLSCSQTLNHNVMYWYQQKSSQAPKLLFHYYDKDFNNEADTPDNFQSRRPNTSFCFLDIRSPGLGDTAMYLCATGGQATDTQYFGPGTRLTVL.

The chain recombines TRBV28 with TRBJ2-7, with 8 nucleotides matching TRBD1. V was pared by 3 bases and J by 3 bases, with 10 bases of the junction left unmatched. This CDR3 has 16 residues. Germline CDR1 MDHEN, CDR2 SYDVKM. DNA of the CDR3: TGTGCCAGCAGTTTCGGTATAGGACAGGGAAACTACGAGCAGTACTTC. Amino acids: CASSFGIGQGNYEQYF.

V is TRBV4-3 and J is TRBJ2-5; 10 bases match TRBD2. The CDR3 has 17 amino acids. CDR1 LGHNA and CDR2 YSLEER come from the germline V gene. Losses at the gene ends were 0 bases for V and 3 bases for J; bases not matched to a gene: 7. CDR3 bases: TGCGCCAGCAGCCAAGATAGAGGGCTAGCGGGGGAAGAGACCCAGTACTTC. This gives the protein CASSQDRGLAGEETQYF.

The genes are TRBV5-1 and TRBJ2-7, with a tentative D call TRBD1 (5 bases). V was pared by 0 bases and J by 2 bases, with 9 bases between. Looked up from germline, CDR1 is SGHRS and CDR2 is YFSETQ. The CDR3 has 14 residues. The CDR3 sequence is CASSLDDSTYEQYF. For the CDR3, the DNA is TGCGCCAGCAGCTTGGACGACAGTACCTACGAGCAGTACTTC. Full variable domain (rest looked up from reference TRBV5-1 and TRBJ2-7): KAGVTQTPRYLIKTRGQQVTLSCSPISGHRSVSWYQQTPGQGLQFLFEYFSETQRNKGNFPGRFSGRQFSNSRSEMNVSTLELGDSALYLCASSLDDSTYEQYFGPGTRLTVT.

In this sample, this clone turned up a few times. The chain links TRBV6-5 to TRBJ2-1, with 7 bases lining up with TRBD2. Germline trimming cut 1 base from V and 8 bases from J; bases unmatched to any gene: 5. Germline V CDR1 and CDR2: MNHEY, SVGAGI. This CDR3 has 14 residues. In DNA, the CDR3 is TGTGCCAGCAGTTACTGGGGGGGAGGGGATGAGCAGTTCTTC. Translating gives CASSYWGGGDEQFF.

The chain joins TRBV18 to TRBJ2-1; TRBD2 matches at 11 bases. In germline, CDR1 is KGHSH, CDR2 LQKENI. This CDR3 contains 16 residues. After removal of 5 bases from V and 1 base from J, the junction contained 4 bases not matched to a gene. CDR3 sequence reads: CASSGLAGESYNEQFF. The CDR3 nucleotides are TGTGCCAGCTCAGGACTAGCGGGTGAATCCTACAATGAGCAGTTCTTC.

This clone was recorded a few times. This sequence joins TRBV30 and TRBJ2-5, with 7 bases identical to TRBD1. Per the germline V gene, CDR1 is GTSNPN and CDR2 is SVGIG (reference sequence). The CDR3 is made up of 14 amino acids. The trim removed 0 bases at V and 2 bases at J, leaving 3 bases unmatched. This chain's CDR3 is CAWSVYRGQETQYF. The CDR3 region has the DNA TGTGCCTGGAGTGTTTACAGGGGACAAGAGACCCAGTACTTC.

This clone showed up just a few times. The chain uses TRBV2 and TRBJ1-4, with D unresolved. The CDR3 consists of 14 residues. Germline V CDR1 and CDR2: SNHLY, FYNNEI. V shed 4 bases and J shed 5 bases, with 11 bases lying between them. The CDR3 reads CASSASHLNEKLFF. CDR3 in DNA: TGTGCCAGCAGTGCGTCTCATCTGAATGAAAAACTGTTTTTT.

V gene TRBV5-6 combines with J gene TRBJ2-7, with 11 bases fitting TRBD1. J lost 6 bases, V lost 4 bases, and 6 bases had no gene match. Germline V lookup: CDR1 SGHDT, CDR2 YYEEEE. The CDR3 has 14 amino acids. CDR3 coding DNA: TGTGCCAGCAGCCCCGGGACAGGGGGTGGCGAGCAGTACTTC. Translated, it gives CASSPGTGGGEQYF.

This chain connects TRBV25-1 to TRBJ1-6, with D uncertain. The germline V and J ends were trimmed by 4 bases and 10 bases, with 14 bases remaining between them. The germline V gene has CDR1 MGHDK and CDR2 SYGVNS. The CDR3 totals 14 residues. The CDR3 nucleotides are TGTGCCAGCAGTGGTTTAACGGCGGGATCACCCCTCCACTTT. As protein: CASSGLTAGSPLHF.